This T cell receptor (beta chain) was recovered during a study of control samples from healthy donors and cancer patients. Measured with immunoSEQ multiplex PCR; TCRdb has only the in-frame clones, and not every one. The sample has 110,000 or so clones, almost 85% seen once. V was pared by 5 bases and J by 6 bases, with 18 bases between. This CDR3 spans 14 amino acids. CDR1 is GTSNPN and CDR2 is SVGIG in the germline V gene (reference sequence). This clonotype was sampled from a man aged 18 to 35 in good health. J is TRBJ2-3 and V is TRBV30; TRBD1 or TRBD2 may be the D gene (6 bases each). Material for sequencing was blood. The CDR3 sequence is CAWGPGHSGDTQYF. CDR3 DNA: TGTGCCTGGGGACCGGGACACAGCGGGGATACGCAGTATTTT.